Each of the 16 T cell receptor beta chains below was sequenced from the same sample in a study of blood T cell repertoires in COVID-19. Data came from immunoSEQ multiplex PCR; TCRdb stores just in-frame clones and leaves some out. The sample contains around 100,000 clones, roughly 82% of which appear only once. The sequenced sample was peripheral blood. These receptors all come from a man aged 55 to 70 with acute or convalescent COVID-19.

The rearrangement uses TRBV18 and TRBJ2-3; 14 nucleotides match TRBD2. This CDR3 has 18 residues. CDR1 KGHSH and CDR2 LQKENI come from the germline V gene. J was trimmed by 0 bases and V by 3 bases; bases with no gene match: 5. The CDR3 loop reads CASSPIGTSGGSTDTQYF. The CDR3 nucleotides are TGTGCCAGCTCACCGATCGGGACTAGCGGGGGCAGCACAGATACGCAGTATTTT.

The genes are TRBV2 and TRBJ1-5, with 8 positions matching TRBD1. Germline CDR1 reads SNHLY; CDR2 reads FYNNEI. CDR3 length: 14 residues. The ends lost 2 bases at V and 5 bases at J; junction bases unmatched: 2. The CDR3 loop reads CASSELTGDQPQHF. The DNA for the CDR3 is TGTGCCAGCAGTGAACTGACAGGGGATCAGCCCCAGCATTTT. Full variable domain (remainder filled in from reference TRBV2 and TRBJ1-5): EPEVTQTPSHQVTQMGQEVILRCVPISNHLYFYWYRQILGQKVEFLVSFYNNEISEKSEIFDDQFSVERPDGSNFTLKIRSTKLEDSAMYFCASSELTGDQPQHFGDGTRLSIL.

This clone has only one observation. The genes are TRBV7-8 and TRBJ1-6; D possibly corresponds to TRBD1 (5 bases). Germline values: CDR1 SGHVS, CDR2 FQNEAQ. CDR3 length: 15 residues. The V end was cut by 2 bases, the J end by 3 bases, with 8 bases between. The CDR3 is CASSLWQGYNSPLHF. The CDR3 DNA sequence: TGTGCCAGCAGCTTATGGCAGGGCTATAATTCACCCCTCCACTTT. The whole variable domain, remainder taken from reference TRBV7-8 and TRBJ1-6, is GAGVSQSPRYKVAKRGQDVALRCDPISGHVSLFWYQQALGQGPEFLTYFQNEAQLDKSGLPSDRFFAERPEGSVSTLKIQRTQQEDSAVYLCASSLWQGYNSPLHFGNGTRLTVT.

CDR3 nucleotide sequence: TGTGCCAGCAGCAACTGGGACATCCCAGAGACCCAGTACTTC. Protein sequence: CASSNWDIPETQYF. The V and J genes are TRBV7-8 and TRBJ2-5; a weak D match, TRBD1 (6 bases). Germline CDR1 and CDR2: SGHVS and FQNEAQ. The CDR3 runs to 14 residues. V was pared by 5 bases and J by 4 bases, with 14 bases between.

The CDR3 sequence: CASSSEGQGNNSPLHF. In DNA, the CDR3 is TGCGCCAGCAGCTCCGAAGGACAGGGGAATAATTCACCCCTCCACTTT. The chain recombines TRBV5-1 with TRBJ1-6; 9 bases are a match to TRBD1. Germline CDR1 and CDR2: SGHRS and YFSETQ. J was trimmed by 5 bases and V by 3 bases; bases with no gene match: 6. This CDR3 region has 16 residues.

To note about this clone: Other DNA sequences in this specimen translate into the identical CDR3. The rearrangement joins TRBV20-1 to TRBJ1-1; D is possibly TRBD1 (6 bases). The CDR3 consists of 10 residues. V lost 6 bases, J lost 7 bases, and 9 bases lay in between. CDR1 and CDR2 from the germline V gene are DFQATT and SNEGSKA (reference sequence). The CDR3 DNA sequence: TGCAGTGCCCGGACAGATGAAGCTTTCTTT. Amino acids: CSARTDEAFF.

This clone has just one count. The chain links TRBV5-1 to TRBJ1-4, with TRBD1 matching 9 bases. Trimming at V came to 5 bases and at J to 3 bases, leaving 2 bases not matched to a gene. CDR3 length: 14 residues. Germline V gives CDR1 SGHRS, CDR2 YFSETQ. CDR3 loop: CASRDRGANEKLFF. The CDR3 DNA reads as TGCGCCAGCAGGGACAGGGGAGCTAATGAAAAACTGTTTTTT.

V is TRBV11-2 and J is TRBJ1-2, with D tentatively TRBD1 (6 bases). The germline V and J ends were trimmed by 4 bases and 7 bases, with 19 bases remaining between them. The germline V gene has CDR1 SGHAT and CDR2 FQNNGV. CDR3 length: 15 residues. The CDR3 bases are TGTGCCAGCAGCTCTAGGTCCCAGGGGAGTGGTGGCTACACCTTC. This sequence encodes CASSSRSQGSGGYTF.

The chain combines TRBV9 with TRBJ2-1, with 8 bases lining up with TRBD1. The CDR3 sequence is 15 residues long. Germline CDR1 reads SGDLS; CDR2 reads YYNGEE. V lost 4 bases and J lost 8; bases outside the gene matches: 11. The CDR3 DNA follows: TGTGCCAGCAGCCCGGGGTGGGACAGGAACGATGAGCAGTTCTTC. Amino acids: CASSPGWDRNDEQFF.

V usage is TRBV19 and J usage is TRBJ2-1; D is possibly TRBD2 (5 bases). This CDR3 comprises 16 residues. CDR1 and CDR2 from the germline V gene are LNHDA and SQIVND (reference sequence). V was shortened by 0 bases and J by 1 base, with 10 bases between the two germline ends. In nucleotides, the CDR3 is TGTGCCAGTAGTATAGATCGGAGCGGTTCCTACAATGAGCAGTTCTTC. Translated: CASSIDRSGSYNEQFF. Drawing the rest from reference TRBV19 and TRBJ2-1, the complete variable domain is DGGITQSPKYLFRKEGQNVTLSCEQNLNHDAMYWYRQDPGQGLRLIYYSQIVNDFQKGDIAEGYSVSREKKESFPLTVTSAQKNPTAFYLCASSIDRSGSYNEQFFGPGTRLTVL.

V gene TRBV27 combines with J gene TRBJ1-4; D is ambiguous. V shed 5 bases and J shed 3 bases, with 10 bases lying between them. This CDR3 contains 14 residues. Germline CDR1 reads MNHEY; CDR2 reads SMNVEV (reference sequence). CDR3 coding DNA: TGTGCCAGCAGTCGCGAAAATTCTAATGAAAAACTGTTTTTT. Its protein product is CASSRENSNEKLFF.

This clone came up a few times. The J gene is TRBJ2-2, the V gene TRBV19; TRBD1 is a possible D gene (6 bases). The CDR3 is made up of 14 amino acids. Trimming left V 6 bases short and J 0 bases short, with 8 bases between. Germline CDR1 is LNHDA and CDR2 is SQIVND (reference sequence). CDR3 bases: TGTGCCAGTAGGGGACAAGCGAACACCGGGGAGCTGTTTTTT. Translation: CASRGQANTGELFF.

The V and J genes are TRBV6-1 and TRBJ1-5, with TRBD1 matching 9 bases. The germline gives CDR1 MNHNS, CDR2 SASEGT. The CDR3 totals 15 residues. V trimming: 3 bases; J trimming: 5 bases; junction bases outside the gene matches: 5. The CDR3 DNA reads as TGTGCCAGCAGTGAGGGACAGGGAGGCGATCAGCCCCAGCATTTT. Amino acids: CASSEGQGGDQPQHF.

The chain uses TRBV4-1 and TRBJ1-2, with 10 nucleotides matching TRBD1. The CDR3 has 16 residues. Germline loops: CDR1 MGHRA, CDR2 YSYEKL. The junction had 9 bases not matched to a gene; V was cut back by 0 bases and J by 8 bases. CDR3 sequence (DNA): TGCGCCAGCAGCCAAGAAAGGGGACAGGGGAACCGAGGCTACACCTTC. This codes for CASSQERGQGNRGYTF.

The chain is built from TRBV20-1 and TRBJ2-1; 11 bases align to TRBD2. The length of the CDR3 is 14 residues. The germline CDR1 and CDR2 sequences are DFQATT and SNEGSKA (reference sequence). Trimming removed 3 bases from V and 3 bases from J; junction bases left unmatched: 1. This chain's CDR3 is CSASSGRGYNEQFF. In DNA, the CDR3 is TGCAGTGCTAGTAGCGGGAGGGGCTACAATGAGCAGTTCTTC.

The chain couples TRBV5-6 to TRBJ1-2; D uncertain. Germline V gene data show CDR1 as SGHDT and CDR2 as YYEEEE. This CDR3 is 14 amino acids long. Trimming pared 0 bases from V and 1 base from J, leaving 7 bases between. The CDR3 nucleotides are TGTGCCAGCAGCTTGGTTGGAGATAACTATGGCTACACCTTC. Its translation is CASSLVGDNYGYTF.